Below are 32 T cell receptor beta chains sequenced from a single sample in a study of Ad26.COV2.S vaccination and SARS-CoV-2 variants. Data came from immunoSEQ multiplex PCR; TCRdb stores just in-frame clones and leaves some out. This sample yields about 350,000 clones, of which roughly 91% are seen a single time; approximately 5% belongs to the top ten. The sample's treatment: some 20 received Ad26.COV2.S at low or high dose, single or two shots; several received placebo; per-sample allocation not given. Sampling was done on day 63 after the first vaccine or placebo injection. The sequencing used peripheral blood, collected in a trial of Ad26.COV2.S vaccine versus placebo. The receptors derive from a person aged 18-60 years who received the Ad26.COV2.S COVID-19 vaccine or a placebo.

The V call is TRBV9, the J call TRBJ1-2, with D tentatively TRBD1 (5 bases). Trimming removed 6 bases at V and 6 bases at J, with 18 bases between. The CDR3 covers 14 residues. Germline lookup yields CDR1 SGDLS and CDR2 YYNGEE. The CDR3 coding sequence is TGTGCCAGCACCAATACCTTGGGGGTGAATGGCTACACCTTC. Translating it yields CASTNTLGVNGYTF.

The chain is built from TRBV18 and TRBJ1-1; D possibly corresponds to TRBD1 (6 bases). The V gene lost 6 bases and the J gene lost 1 base, with 18 bases spanning the gap. This CDR3 contains 16 residues. CDR1 KGHSH and CDR2 LQKENI come from the germline V gene. CDR3 loop: CASSRDTDGPNTEAFF. The CDR3 DNA follows: TGTGCCAGCTCGCGGGACACGGATGGTCCGAACACTGAAGCTTTCTTT.

This clone was observed a single time. The chain is built from TRBV2 and TRBJ2-2; the match to TRBD2 covers 10 bases. Germline V gives CDR1 SNHLY, CDR2 FYNNEI. The CDR3 is 15 residues long. J gave up 3 bases and V 2 bases, and 0 bases lay outside the gene matches. The CDR3 sequence: CASSELAGDTGELFF. Written as DNA, the CDR3 is TGTGCCAGCAGTGAACTAGCGGGAGACACCGGGGAGCTGTTTTTT. Combining the CDR3 with reference TRBV2 and TRBJ2-2 gives the whole variable domain EPEVTQTPSHQVTQMGQEVILRCVPISNHLYFYWYRQILGQKVEFLVSFYNNEISEKSEIFDDQFSVERPDGSNFTLKIRSTKLEDSAMYFCASSELAGDTGELFFGEGSRLTVL.

The chain has TRBV4-2 and TRBJ1-2; D gene ambiguous. CDR3 length: 17 amino acids. Trimming removed 0 bases at V and 4 bases at J, with 18 bases between. Germline V CDR1 and CDR2: LGHNA, YNFKEQ. The chain's CDR3 is CASSQESSTVVSYGYTF. CDR3 nucleotide sequence: TGTGCCAGCAGCCAAGAAAGCTCGACCGTGGTTAGCTATGGCTACACCTTC.

V and J are TRBV19 and TRBJ1-5, with a possible D match to TRBD1 (5 bases). Deletions cut 6 bases from V and 0 bases from J, with 12 bases between. Germline-derived CDR1 and CDR2 are LNHDA and SQIVND (reference sequence). The CDR3 has 15 residues. CDR3 in DNA: TGTGCCAGTAGCACGACAGAGTATAGCAATCAGCCCCAGCATTTT. The encoded protein is CASSTTEYSNQPQHF. Based on the CDR3 plus reference TRBV19 and TRBJ1-5, the full variable domain is DGGITQSPKYLFRKEGQNVTLSCEQNLNHDAMYWYRQDPGQGLRLIYYSQIVNDFQKGDIAEGYSVSREKKESFPLTVTSAQKNPTAFYLCASSTTEYSNQPQHFGDGTRLSIL.

V usage is TRBV28 and J usage is TRBJ1-1; possible D gene TRBD1, 5 bases. Trimming cost V 7 bases and J 4 bases, with 7 bases left between them. The CDR3 loop spans 11 amino acids. Germline-derived CDR1 and CDR2 are MDHEN and SYDVKM. In DNA, the CDR3 is TGTGCCAGCACGGGGGGCACTGAAGCTTTCTTT. Its translation: CASTGGTEAFF.

The chain joins TRBV5-1 to TRBJ2-1; 10 bases match TRBD1. CDR3 length equals 16 residues. The ends lost 6 bases at V and 9 bases at J; junction bases unmatched: 15. Germline V CDR1 and CDR2: SGHRS, YFSETQ. CDR3 sequence reads: CASTKVGGTGVTEQFF. DNA for the CDR3: TGCGCCAGCACCAAGGTGGGAGGGACAGGGGTTACTGAGCAGTTCTTC.

The chain is built from TRBV3-1 (or the pseudogene TRBV3-2) and TRBJ2-1, with D perhaps TRBD1 (5 bases). CDR3 size: 17 residues. V was cut by 0 bases and J by 2 bases, with 14 bases left in between. Per germline, CDR1 LGHDT and CDR2 YNNKEL (reference sequence). The CDR3 DNA reads as TGTGCCAGCAGCCAAGAGGGGCCCTTTGGGGCCTACAATGAGCAGTTCTTC. Protein product: CASSQEGPFGAYNEQFF.

The CDR3 sequence is CASIKPGGDTEAFF. The CDR3 DNA reads TGTGCCAGCATTAAACCAGGGGGTGACACTGAAGCTTTCTTT. This chain joins TRBV6-5 and TRBJ1-1, with 7 positions matching TRBD1. CDR3 length equals 14 residues. Looked up from germline, CDR1 is MNHEY and CDR2 is SVGAGI. The junction had 8 bases not matched to a gene; V was cut back by 7 bases and J by 3 bases.

The chain has TRBV7-9 and TRBJ2-5; D possibly corresponds to TRBD2 (6 bases). Germline values: CDR1 SEHNR, CDR2 FQNEAQ (reference sequence). V lost 1 base to trimming and J lost 4 bases, with 10 bases between them. The CDR3 has 14 residues. The CDR3 loop reads CASSLGLEGETQYF. As DNA, the CDR3 is TGTGCCAGCAGCTTAGGACTAGAGGGAGAGACCCAGTACTTC. Full variable domain (outside the CDR3, taken from reference TRBV7-9 and TRBJ2-5): DTGVSQNPRHKITKRGQNVTFRCDPISEHNRLYWYRQTLGQGPEFLTYFQNEAQLEKSRLLSDRFSAERPKGSFSTLEIQRTEQGDSAMYLCASSLGLEGETQYFGPGTRLLVL.

CDR3: CASSQNRAFSEKLFF. CDR3 in DNA: TGTGCCAGCAGTCAGAACAGGGCTTTCTCCGAAAAACTGTTTTTT. The chain links TRBV6-6 to TRBJ1-4; TRBD1 is a possible D gene (6 bases). Germline assignment: CDR1 MNHNY and CDR2 SVGAGI (reference sequence). Trimming cost V 5 bases and J 8 bases, with 18 bases left between them. The CDR3 has 15 amino acids.

This clone was recorded once. The chain has TRBV6-2 or TRBV6-3 and TRBJ2-1; D is ambiguous. The V end lost 0 bases, the J end lost 10 bases, and 7 bases lay between the germline ends. CDR1 and CDR2 from the germline V gene are MNHEY and SVGEGT. The length of the CDR3 is 12 residues. CDR3 protein: CASSYSRREQFF. The CDR3 DNA is TGTGCCAGCAGTTACTCGAGAAGGGAGCAGTTCTTC.

The CDR3 reads CATSETGNTYEQYF. CDR3 DNA: TGTGCCACCAGTGAGACAGGAAATACCTACGAGCAGTACTTC. The chain links TRBV24-1 to TRBJ2-7, with D perhaps TRBD1 (6 bases). The ends were cut back, 4 bases at V and 2 bases at J, with 11 bases in the middle. Germline lookup yields CDR1 KGHDR and CDR2 SFDVKD. The CDR3 has 14 amino acids.

The chain combines TRBV2 with TRBJ2-1, with 11 bases fitting TRBD2. CDR1 SNHLY and CDR2 FYNNEI come from the germline V gene. The CDR3 runs 16 residues. V lost 3 bases and J lost 9; bases outside the gene matches: 10. The CDR3 coding sequence is TGTGCCAGCAGTGAGGGACTAGCGGTGCTTATGCCTGAGCAGTTCTTC. Translating it yields CASSEGLAVLMPEQFF.

For the CDR3, the DNA is TGTGCCAGCAGCCCAATGTCAGGGGGCGCCGAATCACCCCTCCACTTT. Its protein product is CASSPMSGGAESPLHF. The gene calls are TRBV3-1 (or the pseudogene TRBV3-2) and TRBJ1-6; 8 nucleotides align to TRBD1. CDR3 length equals 16 residues. Trimming took 4 bases from V and 10 from J; bases not matched to a gene: 12. The germline gives CDR1 LGHDT, CDR2 YNNKEL (reference sequence).

J is TRBJ2-5 and V is TRBV27; TRBD2 aligns across 8 bases. Trimming cost V 3 bases and J 2 bases; bases outside gene matches: 8. Per germline, CDR1 MNHEY and CDR2 SMNVEV (reference sequence). The CDR3 extends over 16 amino acids. The CDR3 is CASSFGAGEWQETQYF. The CDR3, as DNA: TGTGCCAGCAGTTTCGGAGCGGGAGAGTGGCAAGAGACCCAGTACTTC.

V is TRBV27 and J is TRBJ2-5, with D perhaps TRBD1 (6 bases). The V and J ends lost 7 bases and 1 base respectively, with 13 bases between them. The CDR3 is 14 residues long. Looked up from germline, CDR1 is MNHEY and CDR2 is SMNVEV (reference sequence). The CDR3 sequence: CASKTGAFQETQYF. The CDR3 nucleotides are TGTGCCAGCAAGACAGGAGCCTTCCAAGAGACCCAGTACTTC.

CDR3 protein: CATSRDKVLTTQDEQFF. The CDR3 DNA sequence: TGTGCCACCAGCAGAGATAAGGTATTGACGACACAGGATGAGCAGTTCTTC. This sequence joins TRBV15 and TRBJ2-1, with D possibly TRBD1 on 5 matching bases. Germline-derived CDR1 and CDR2 are LNHNV and YYDKDF (reference sequence). The CDR3 runs to 17 residues. Between the trimmed V and J ends, which lost 0 bases and 8 bases, there was a span of 20 bases.

This clone has just a few counts. The V call is TRBV25-1, the J call TRBJ2-2; 9 bases map to TRBD2. Trimming cost V 4 bases and J 1 base; bases outside gene matches: 4. CDR1 and CDR2 (germline): MGHDK, SYGVNS. This CDR3 region has 16 residues. The CDR3 sequence: CASSGEAGGNTGELFF. The DNA of the CDR3 is TGTGCCAGCAGTGGGGAAGCGGGAGGGAACACCGGGGAGCTGTTTTTT.

V usage is TRBV5-1 and J usage is TRBJ2-1; possibly TRBD1 for D (6 bases). There are 15 residues in the CDR3. V dropped 0 bases and J dropped 0 bases, with 7 bases sitting between them. The V gene's germline CDR1 is SGHRS and CDR2 YFSETQ. CDR3 region: CASSLGGLSYNEQFF. The CDR3 DNA is TGCGCCAGCAGCTTGGGGGGGCTCTCCTACAATGAGCAGTTCTTC.

V is TRBV23-1 and J is TRBJ1-5; TRBD1 agrees at 10 bases. TRBV23-1 is flagged as an ORF with uncertain function. The CDR3 runs 17 residues. Unmatched junction bases numbered 10, after V lost 4 bases and J lost 4 bases. CDR3 region: CASSRAGQGPPNQPQHF. CDR3 nucleotide sequence: TGCGCCAGCAGTCGAGCGGGACAGGGGCCGCCGAATCAGCCCCAGCATTTT.

The chain links TRBV7-9 to TRBJ2-7; D unclear. The CDR3 extends over 15 amino acids. Germline CDR1 is SEHNR and CDR2 is FQNEAQ (reference sequence). V was trimmed by 5 bases and J by 3 bases, leaving 17 bases between them. In nucleotides, the CDR3 is TGTGCCAGCAGCCTCACCCTGACCCTAGGCTACGAGCAGTACTTC. Translation gives CASSLTLTLGYEQYF.

V and J are TRBV7-2 and TRBJ1-1, with D perhaps matching TRBD1 (5 bases). Germline CDR1 reads SGHTA; CDR2 reads FQGNSA. Trimming removed 4 bases at V and 0 bases at J, with 9 bases between. The CDR3 totals 14 residues. This CDR3 is CASSSTGLNTEAFF. CDR3 bases: TGTGCCAGCAGCTCGACGGGGCTGAACACTGAAGCTTTCTTT.

J is TRBJ2-7 and V is TRBV9; D unclear. Trimming stripped 4 bases from V and 2 bases from J, with 13 bases between. The CDR3 runs 14 residues. The germline gives CDR1 SGDLS, CDR2 YYNGEE. The CDR3 is CASSPQVNTYEQYF. The DNA of the CDR3 is TGTGCCAGCAGCCCCCAGGTCAATACCTACGAGCAGTACTTC.

The chain employs TRBV6-2 or TRBV6-3 and TRBJ1-2, with D hard to call. The CDR3 runs to 14 residues. The germline V gene encodes CDR1 MNHEY and CDR2 SVGEGT. Trimming removed 2 bases at V and 2 bases at J, with 9 bases between. The CDR3 DNA follows: TGTGCCAGCAGTTACGGCCGAGCCAACTATGGCTACACCTTC. Its protein product is CASSYGRANYGYTF.

The V gene is TRBV7-2, the J gene TRBJ2-1; D uncertain. The germline V gene has CDR1 SGHTA and CDR2 FQGNSA. Trimming left V 2 bases short and J 5 bases short, with 7 bases between. The CDR3 has 13 residues. CDR3 loop: CASSLPANNEQFF. The CDR3 DNA follows: TGTGCCAGCAGCTTACCTGCCAACAATGAGCAGTTCTTC.

This chain uses TRBV5-1 with TRBJ2-1; 11 bases are a match to TRBD2. CDR1 SGHRS and CDR2 YFSETQ come from the germline V gene. After removal of 1 base from V and 5 bases from J, the junction contained 5 bases not matched to a gene. The CDR3 has 16 residues. The chain's CDR3 is CASSLTSGSKNNEQFF. Written as DNA, the CDR3 is TGCGCCAGCAGCTTGACTAGCGGGAGCAAAAACAATGAGCAGTTCTTC.

This chain links TRBV6-2 or TRBV6-3 with TRBJ1-5, with D uncertain. The V and J ends lost 0 bases and 0 bases respectively, with 6 bases between them. The CDR3 is made up of 15 amino acids. The germline gives CDR1 MNHEY, CDR2 SVGEGT. CDR3 DNA: TGTGCCAGCAGTTACTCAATGATTAGCAATCAGCCCCAGCATTTT. Translating it yields CASSYSMISNQPQHF.

The V gene is TRBV4-2, the J gene TRBJ2-7, with 9 bases matching TRBD2. With 4 bases clipped from V and 5 bases from J, the junction kept 12 bases outside the gene matches. Germline loops: CDR1 LGHNA, CDR2 YNFKEQ. The CDR3 has 16 amino acids. The CDR3 nucleotides are TGTGCCAGCAGCCCCCTCGCGGGGGGGGGAGTGGACGAGCAGTACTTC. Encoded protein: CASSPLAGGGVDEQYF.

The chain carries TRBV6-4 and TRBJ2-3; 8 bases align to TRBD2. The CDR3 contains 14 residues. The V gene end was trimmed by 6 bases and the J gene end by 3 bases; junction bases not matched to a gene: 5. Germline V CDR1 and CDR2: MRHNA, SNTAGT. The CDR3 sequence is CASSPGGGTDTQYF. CDR3 nucleotides: TGTGCCAGCAGCCCGGGAGGGGGTACAGATACGCAGTATTTT.

The CDR3 reads CASSLLSRLGPQHF. DNA for the CDR3: TGTGCCAGCAGCTTGTTATCCCGCTTAGGGCCCCAGCATTTT. The chain links TRBV5-5 to TRBJ1-5; D unclear. Trimming left V 1 base short and J 9 bases short, with 14 bases between. The V gene's germline CDR1 is SGHKS and CDR2 YYEKEE (reference sequence). The CDR3 covers 14 residues.

V gene TRBV6-2 or TRBV6-3 combines with J gene TRBJ2-5; D unresolved. The germline CDR1 and CDR2 sequences are MNHEY and SVGEGT. This CDR3 is 16 amino acids long. V dropped 3 bases and J dropped 5 bases, with 19 bases sitting between them. The CDR3 DNA reads TGTGCCAGCAGTTATAATCATGCGGTCGAAGGGGAGACCCAGTACTTC. Residues: CASSYNHAVEGETQYF.